These 6 T cell receptor beta chains were sequenced from one sample in a study of cytomegalovirus exposure and HLA in healthy donors (dated by TCRdb to about 2017). The method behind the library was the immunoSEQ multiplex PCR assay. The multiplex PCR relied on a mix of 60 forward primers for TCR Vbeta segments and 13 reverse primers for TCR Jbeta segments. The table was pulled from immuneACCESS by TCRdb, which kept in-frame rearrangements only. Such tables lose some clones; where checked, under half of the loss comes from unresolved V genes, and the rest has no known cause. The sample table holds some 140,000 clones, of which about four fifths were seen once. The biggest ten clones account for less than 1.5% of the sample. The sequenced sample was PBMCs. These receptors originate from a male donor in good health and CMV-seropositive.

This chain joins TRBV7-9 and TRBJ2-5; the match to TRBD2 covers 15 bases. Germline CDR1 and CDR2: SEHNR and FQNEAQ (reference sequence). The CDR3 runs to 18 residues. The J segment lost 5 bases and the V segment lost 5 bases, leaving 12 bases of the junction unmatched. The DNA of the CDR3 is TGTGCCAGCAGCCCCGGACTAGCGGGGGGGCCGGAGTGGGAGACCCAGTACTTC. It yields the protein CASSPGLAGGPEWETQYF.

The chain carries TRBV7-3 and TRBJ1-1, with D possibly being TRBD1 (5 bases). Germline loops: CDR1 SGHTA, CDR2 FQGTGA. V was shortened by 2 bases and J by 7 bases, with 11 bases between the two germline ends. The CDR3 runs 13 residues. In DNA form, the CDR3 reads TGTGCCAGCAGCTTAGGGGGGATCAGTGAAGCTTTCTTT. Translating it yields CASSLGGISEAFF.

This clone was seen a single time. Other DNA sequences of this sample code for an identical CDR3. The chain couples TRBV7-9 to TRBJ1-2, with D maybe TRBD1 (5 bases). V dropped 8 bases and J dropped 3 bases, with 16 bases sitting between them. This CDR3 region has 14 residues. Looked up from germline, CDR1 is SEHNR and CDR2 is FQNEAQ (reference sequence). As DNA, the CDR3 is TGTGCCAGCTGGACGGGGGGTGACCACTATGGCTACACCTTC. Translation gives CASWTGGDHYGYTF.

The V and J genes are TRBV6-1 and TRBJ1-2; 8 bases are shared with TRBD1. The CDR3 runs to 15 residues. The germline V gene encodes CDR1 MNHNS and CDR2 SASEGT. J lost 4 bases, V lost 0 bases, and 4 bases had no gene match. The CDR3 DNA reads as TGTGCCAGCAGTGAAGCGCCCGGGACAGGCTATGGCTACACCTTC. This gives the protein CASSEAPGTGYGYTF.

The rearrangement uses TRBV11-3 and TRBJ2-1; 8 bases fit TRBD1. From germline, CDR1 is SGHNT and CDR2 YENEEA. The CDR3 consists of 13 residues. V shed 5 bases and J 5 bases; nucleotides not matched to a gene: 2. The CDR3 region is CASSGTGDNEQFF. Written as DNA, the CDR3 is TGTGCCAGCAGCGGGACAGGAGACAATGAGCAGTTCTTC.

V is TRBV7-3 and J is TRBJ2-4, with 9 bases identical to TRBD2. Germline V lookup: CDR1 SGHTA, CDR2 FQGTGA. The CDR3 is 18 residues long. V shed 1 base, J shed 1 base, and the junction held 8 bases outside the gene matches. This CDR3 is CASSLNGGLAGAKNIQYF. The CDR3 nucleotides read TGTGCCAGCAGCTTAAACGGGGGACTAGCAGGGGCCAAAAACATTCAGTACTTC.